This T cell receptor beta chain came from a study of early T cells in non-severe SARS-CoV-2 infection. TCRdb analysed the 5' RACE reads with MiXCR anew, one entry per CDR3 protein. Altogether fewer than 25,000 distinct CDR3 sequences are present, 3.6% being singletons, with the ten largest covering around 5.6%. J lost 6 bases, V lost 1 base, and 7 bases had no gene match. CDR1 SQVTM and CDR2 ANQGSEA come from the germline V gene. The CDR3 totals 15 residues. Many counts were recorded for this clonotype. J is TRBJ2-4 and V is TRBV29-1; 9 bases map to TRBD1. The specimen was whole blood. The receptor was isolated from an adult who was a healthcare worker with PCR-confirmed SARS-CoV-2 infection or an uninfected control (not recorded which). DNA of the CDR3: TGCAGCGTTGAAGGGGATGGGACAGGGAGAAACATTCAGTACTTC. Translated: CSVEGDGTGRNIQYF.